These 18 T cell receptor beta chains were all obtained from the same sample, sequenced in a study of blood T cell repertoires in COVID-19 (dated by TCRdb to 2020 to 2022). Library preparation used the immunoSEQ multiplex PCR assay. TCRdb carries this immuneACCESS record with in-frame sequences only. Its versions omit some clonotypes, under half of them owing to an unresolved V gene in the studies checked, with the rest unexplained. The sample table lists roughly 200,000 clones, 80% to 90% of them with a count of one. Of the sample, around 5.5% falls within the top ten clones. Specimen: peripheral blood. The source of these receptors is a woman aged 70-85 years with active or convalescent COVID-19.

The CDR3: CASSLRFSYNSPLHF. The CDR3 nucleotides read TGTGCCAGCAGTCTCAGGTTCTCCTATAATTCACCCCTCCACTTT. The gene calls are TRBV27 and TRBJ1-6, with D unclear. From germline, CDR1 is MNHEY and CDR2 SMNVEV (reference sequence). The CDR3 consists of 15 residues. Deletions cut 5 bases from V and 0 bases from J, with 8 bases between.

This clone has a single count. The chain couples TRBV15 to TRBJ1-5; 9 nucleotides align to TRBD1. The CDR3 extends over 15 amino acids. Germline lookup yields CDR1 LNHNV and CDR2 YYDKDF (reference sequence). V lost 7 bases to trimming and J lost 9 bases; unmatched junction nucleotides: 13. The DNA of the CDR3 is TGTGCCACCACCCAGAGAAGGACAGGGGTTATGCCCCAGCATTTT. Translation: CATTQRRTGVMPQHF.

The chain couples TRBV19 to TRBJ2-1; TRBD2 agrees at 7 bases. Per the germline V gene, CDR1 is LNHDA and CDR2 is SQIVND (reference sequence). The V and J ends lost 5 bases and 9 bases, in that order; junction bases with no gene match: 10. CDR3 length: 14 amino acids. Written as DNA, the CDR3 is TGTGCCAGTAGTGACGGGGGAGGGCGGGGTGAGCAGTTCTTC. This encodes CASSDGGGRGEQFF.

This clone appeared a single time. CDR3 loop: CASSLLRQDLSRYTGELFF. In nucleotides, the CDR3 is TGTGCCAGCAGTTTATTACGACAGGACCTAAGTCGCTACACCGGGGAGCTGTTTTTT. The V call is TRBV28, the J call TRBJ2-2, with a weak D call TRBD1 (6 bases). Per germline, CDR1 MDHEN and CDR2 SYDVKM. This CDR3 comprises 19 residues. Deletions cut 1 base from V and 3 bases from J, with 21 bases between.

This chain uses TRBV2 with TRBJ2-1; TRBD2 aligns across 12 bases. The junction had 9 bases not matched to a gene; V was cut back by 6 bases and J by 12 bases. Per the germline V gene, CDR1 is SNHLY and CDR2 is FYNNEI. The CDR3 covers 14 residues. The chain's CDR3 is CASRPLAGGGGQFF. CDR3 coding DNA: TGTGCCAGCAGACCCCTAGCGGGAGGGGGAGGGCAGTTCTTC.

The chain is built from TRBV7-9 and TRBJ2-7; D might be TRBD2 (6 bases). The CDR3 runs 16 residues. Germline assignment: CDR1 SEHNR and CDR2 FQNEAQ (reference sequence). Trimming cost V 0 bases and J 1 base, with 13 bases left between them. In DNA form, the CDR3 reads TGTGCCAGCAGCTTAGCTGGAGGGGAAGGTTCCTACGAGCAGTACTTC. This gives the protein CASSLAGGEGSYEQYF.

The chain combines TRBV6-5 with TRBJ1-1, with a tentative D call TRBD1 (6 bases). CDR1 is MNHEY and CDR2 is SVGAGI in the germline V gene. CDR3 length: 12 amino acids. The V end was cut by 4 bases, the J end by 5 bases, with 8 bases between. The CDR3 protein is CASSFQGTEAFF. CDR3 in DNA: TGTGCCAGCAGTTTTCAGGGGACTGAAGCTTTCTTT.

The chain carries TRBV5-1 and TRBJ2-6, with D maybe TRBD1 (5 bases). CDR3 length: 17 amino acids. Germline lookup yields CDR1 SGHRS and CDR2 YFSETQ. V shed 0 bases and J shed 3 bases, with 13 bases lying between them. The CDR3 nucleotides are TGCGCCAGCAGCTTGGACCTAAGGGGAAATGGGGCCAACGTCCTGACTTTC. Translated, it gives CASSLDLRGNGANVLTF. Complete variable domain (other parts from reference TRBV5-1 and TRBJ2-6): KAGVTQTPRYLIKTRGQQVTLSCSPISGHRSVSWYQQTPGQGLQFLFEYFSETQRNKGNFPGRFSGRQFSNSRSEMNVSTLELGDSALYLCASSLDLRGNGANVLTFGAGSRLTVL.

The rearrangement joins TRBV7-9 to TRBJ2-3, with a tentative D call TRBD1 (6 bases). The CDR3 spans 14 residues. V lost 4 bases, J lost 4 bases, and 12 bases lay in between. Germline V gene data show CDR1 as SEHNR and CDR2 as FQNEAQ (reference sequence). The CDR3 nucleotides are TGTGCCAGCAGCTCCAAGGGGGTGGCAGATACGCAGTATTTT. Protein: CASSSKGVADTQYF.

V and J are TRBV7-9 and TRBJ1-1, with unresolved D. CDR3 length equals 14 residues. Trimming shortened V by 1 base and J by 1 base, and 7 bases separated the two germline ends. From germline, CDR1 is SEHNR and CDR2 FQNEAQ (reference sequence). The CDR3 sequence: CASSLVSGNTEAFF. The CDR3 DNA reads as TGTGCCAGCAGCTTAGTTTCAGGGAACACTGAAGCTTTCTTT.

This clone was observed a single time. The rearrangement uses TRBV6-4 and TRBJ2-6, with D tentatively TRBD1 (6 bases). Between the trimmed V and J ends, which lost 5 bases and 4 bases, there was a span of 18 bases. CDR3 size: 17 residues. The germline gives CDR1 MRHNA, CDR2 SNTAGT. CDR3 DNA: TGTGCCAGCAGTCCACAGGGAACGGTCCCCGGGGCCAACGTCCTGACTTTC. It translates to CASSPQGTVPGANVLTF.

The chain is built from TRBV5-5 and TRBJ1-5; D perhaps matches TRBD1 (5 bases). The CDR3 totals 12 residues. The germline V gene encodes CDR1 SGHKS and CDR2 YYEKEE (reference sequence). Trimming stripped 4 bases from V and 11 bases from J, with 13 bases between. CDR3 residues: CASSGGMGAQHF. The CDR3 DNA reads as TGTGCCAGCAGCGGGGGGATGGGTGCCCAGCATTTT.

In this sample, this clone turned up a few times. The chain links TRBV6-5 to TRBJ2-7; TRBD2 aligns across 7 bases. Trimming took 2 bases from V and 2 from J; bases not matched to a gene: 0. Per germline, CDR1 MNHEY and CDR2 SVGAGI. The CDR3 loop spans 13 amino acids. CDR3 nucleotide sequence: TGTGCCAGCAGTTACGGGAGGGCCTACGAGCAGTACTTC. Its protein product is CASSYGRAYEQYF.

In its sample, this clone was seen once. The chain combines TRBV3-1 (or the pseudogene TRBV3-2) with TRBJ2-1, with D possibly matching TRBD2 (6 bases). Trimming stripped 4 bases from V and 2 bases from J, with 12 bases between. Germline assignment: CDR1 LGHDT and CDR2 YNNKEL (reference sequence). The CDR3 extends over 15 amino acids. CDR3: CASSPTWGAYNEQFF. The CDR3, as DNA: TGTGCCAGCAGCCCAACGTGGGGGGCCTACAATGAGCAGTTCTTC.

V is TRBV6-5 and J is TRBJ1-1; 7 bases agree with TRBD1. Germline trimming cut 6 bases from V and 4 bases from J; bases unmatched to any gene: 11. The CDR3 length is 15 residues. The germline CDR1 and CDR2 sequences are MNHEY and SVGAGI. The chain's CDR3 is CASSRSTGMSTEAFF. CDR3 bases: TGTGCCAGCAGCCGATCGACAGGGATGAGCACTGAAGCTTTCTTT.

In DNA, the CDR3 is TGTGCCAGCAGCCTTACAGTGCCCGCTGAAGCTTTCTTT. This sequence encodes CASSLTVPAEAFF. This chain links TRBV28 with TRBJ1-1; no clear D. Germline loops: CDR1 MDHEN, CDR2 SYDVKM. The V end lost 6 bases, the J end lost 6 bases, and 14 bases lay between the germline ends. The CDR3 length is 13 residues. The variable domain in full, completed from reference TRBV28 and TRBJ1-1, reads DVKVTQSSRYLVKRTGEKVFLECVQDMDHENMFWYRQDPGLGLRLIYFSYDVKMKEKGDIPEGYSVSREKKERFSLILESASTNQTSMYLCASSLTVPAEAFFGQGTRLTVV.

This sequence joins TRBV3-1 (or the pseudogene TRBV3-2) and TRBJ2-7, with 7 bases fitting TRBD2. CDR3 size: 14 residues. V was pared by 4 bases and J by 4 bases, with 7 bases of the junction left unmatched. CDR1 and CDR2 (germline): LGHDT, YNNKEL (reference sequence). The chain's CDR3 is CASSPASGPYEQYF. Here the CDR3 DNA reads TGTGCCAGCAGCCCGGCTAGCGGTCCGTACGAGCAGTACTTC.

V is TRBV9 and J is TRBJ2-3; 12 nucleotides agree with TRBD2. There are 17 residues in the CDR3. Germline CDR1 and CDR2: SGDLS and YYNGEE. V lost 3 bases, J lost 1 base, and 6 bases stayed unmatched. The CDR3 is CASSATSGSTRTDTQYF. In DNA, the CDR3 is TGTGCCAGCAGCGCGACTAGCGGGAGTACTCGCACAGATACGCAGTATTTT.